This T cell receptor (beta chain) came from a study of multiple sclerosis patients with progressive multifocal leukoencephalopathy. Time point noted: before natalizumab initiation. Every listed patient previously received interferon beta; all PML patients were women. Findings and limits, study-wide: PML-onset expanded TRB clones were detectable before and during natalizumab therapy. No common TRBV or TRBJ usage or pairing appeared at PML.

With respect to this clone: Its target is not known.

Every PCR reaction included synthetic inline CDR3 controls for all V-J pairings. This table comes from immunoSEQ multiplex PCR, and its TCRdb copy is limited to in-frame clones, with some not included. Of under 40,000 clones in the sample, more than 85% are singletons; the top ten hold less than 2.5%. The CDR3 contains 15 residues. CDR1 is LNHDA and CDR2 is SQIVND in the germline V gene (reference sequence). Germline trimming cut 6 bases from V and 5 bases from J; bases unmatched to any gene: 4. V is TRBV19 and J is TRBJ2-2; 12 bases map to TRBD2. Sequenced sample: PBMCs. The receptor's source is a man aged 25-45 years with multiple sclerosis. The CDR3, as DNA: TGTGCCAGTAGGACTAGCGGGAGAAGGACCGGGGAGCTGTTTTTT. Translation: CASRTSGRRTGELFF.